What follows are 14 T cell receptor beta chains derived from one specimen sequenced in a study of early T cells in non-severe SARS-CoV-2 infection. A single record per CDR3 protein comes from TCRdb applying MiXCR to the 5' RACE reads. The table records around 80,000 distinct CDR3 sequences, about an eighth of them present only once. Source material: whole blood. These receptor sequences come from an adult who was a healthcare worker with PCR-confirmed SARS-CoV-2 infection or an uninfected control (not recorded which).

This clonotype has at least ten counts. The chain has TRBV7-8 and TRBJ1-1; no definite D call. Deletions cut 1 base from V and 4 bases from J, with 16 bases between. The germline CDR1 and CDR2 sequences are SGHVS and FQNEAQ. The CDR3 covers 16 residues. The CDR3 nucleotides read TGTGCCAGCAGCTTAGAGCGCCTCTCCCCCCCCACTGAAGCTTTCTTT. Translated, it gives CASSLERLSPPTEAFF.

The chain links TRBV5-1 to TRBJ1-5; 9 nucleotides agree with TRBD1. This CDR3 is 15 amino acids long. J gave up 1 base and V 6 bases, and 5 bases lay outside the gene matches. CDR1 is SGHRS, CDR2 YFSETQ, per germline. Written as DNA, the CDR3 is TGCGCCAGCAAACCGGGGACAGGGAGCAATCAGCCCCAGCATTTT. It yields the protein CASKPGTGSNQPQHF.

The chain is built from TRBV20-1 and TRBJ2-2; maybe TRBD2 (6 bases). CDR1 and CDR2 from the germline V gene are DFQATT and SNEGSKA (reference sequence). V was shortened by 6 bases and J by 3 bases, with 17 bases between the two germline ends. This CDR3 is built from 15 residues. Here the CDR3 DNA reads TGCAGTGCCCAACGGGAGCTTATCTACACCGGGGAGCTGTTTTTT. Translated: CSAQRELIYTGELFF.

This clonotype occurred a few times. The rearrangement joins TRBV5-1 to TRBJ2-6, with a weak D call TRBD1 (6 bases). Germline CDR1 is SGHRS and CDR2 is YFSETQ. V was shortened by 3 bases and J by 2 bases, with 12 bases between the two germline ends. The CDR3 length is 16 residues. CDR3 in DNA: TGCGCCAGCAGCTCCCTAACAGGGACTGGGGCCAACGTCCTGACTTTC. Translating gives CASSSLTGTGANVLTF. The full variable domain, with the rest looked up from reference TRBV5-1 and TRBJ2-6, is KAGVTQTPRYLIKTRGQQVTLSCSPISGHRSVSWYQQTPGQGLQFLFEYFSETQRNKGNFPGRFSGRQFSNSRSEMNVSTLELGDSALYLCASSSLTGTGANVLTFGAGSRLTVL.

The V and J genes are TRBV20-1 and TRBJ1-1, with D perhaps TRBD1 (5 bases). The V gene lost 0 bases and the J gene lost 3 bases, with 17 bases spanning the gap. This CDR3 spans 16 amino acids. From germline, CDR1 is DFQATT and CDR2 SNEGSKA (reference sequence). CDR3 bases: TGCAGTGCTAGAGAAAGGCCTACAGTGGGGGACACTGAAGCTTTCTTT. Amino acids: CSARERPTVGDTEAFF.

This clonotype was observed many times. The chain couples TRBV3-2 to TRBJ2-1; the listed D gene, TRBD1, was not tested against the DNA. TRBV3-2 is deemed a pseudogene. The CDR3 extends over 18 amino acids. CDR3 sequence (DNA): TGTGCCAGCAGCCTCATTCAAGGTGACGGGGGGACCTACAATGAGCAGTTCTTC. It yields the protein CASSLIQGDGGTYNEQFF.

The rearrangement joins TRBV5-1 to TRBJ1-3; D is undetermined. CDR3 length equals 14 residues. The germline V and J ends were trimmed by 3 bases and 2 bases, with 9 bases remaining between them. Germline V gene sequence: CDR1 SGHRS, CDR2 YFSETQ. As DNA, the CDR3 is TGCGCCAGCAGCTCTTCAGGACCTGGAAACACCATATATTTT. Translation: CASSSSGPGNTIYF.

This chain links TRBV19 with TRBJ2-3; D ambiguous. The CDR3 has 15 residues. Germline-derived CDR1 and CDR2 are LNHDA and SQIVND (reference sequence). V dropped 1 base and J dropped 3 bases, with 11 bases sitting between them. CDR3 residues: CASSIGAGLTDTQYF. CDR3 nucleotide sequence: TGTGCCAGTAGTATAGGGGCCGGGTTGACAGATACGCAGTATTTT.

Details on this clonotype: This clone may be a read error of a much larger clone one base away. The chain carries TRBV4-1 and TRBJ2-7; TRBD2 aligns across 7 bases. The CDR3 has 18 residues. Per germline, CDR1 MGHRA and CDR2 YSYEKL. The CDR3 spells CTSSQAVTGRRSPYEQYF. In DNA, the CDR3 is TGCACCAGCAGCCAAGCGGTGACCGGGAGGCGGTCTCCCTACGAGCAGTACTTC.

This clonotype came up a few times. The CDR3, as DNA: TGTGCAAGTCGCTTAGTACAGGGGGCTGTACGAAAGACCCAGTACTTC. This sequence encodes CASRLVQGAVRKTQYF. The chain links TRBV12-2 to TRBJ2-5; the DNA was not used to check the table's D call, TRBD1. TRBV12-2 represents a pseudogene. The CDR3 loop spans 16 amino acids.

The rearrangement links TRBV12-3 or TRBV12-4 to TRBJ1-1, with D perhaps TRBD1 (5 bases). V shed 7 bases and J shed 1 base, with 10 bases lying between them. This CDR3 has 13 residues. The CDR3 here is CASNKQENTEAFF. The DNA of the CDR3 is TGTGCCAGCAATAAACAGGAGAACACTGAAGCTTTCTTT.

The chain carries TRBV7-9 and TRBJ1-1; a possible D gene is TRBD1 (5 bases). The V end was cut by 1 base, the J end by 5 bases, with 11 bases between. The CDR3 sequence is 14 residues long. CDR1 and CDR2 from the germline V gene are SEHNR and FQNEAQ (reference sequence). CDR3 bases: TGTGCCAGCAGCTTAGGAGGGGATCGGACTGAAGCTTTCTTT. Translation gives CASSLGGDRTEAFF.

The chain links TRBV2 to TRBJ2-2; TRBD2 might be the D (5 bases). Per germline, CDR1 SNHLY and CDR2 FYNNEI. The CDR3 is made up of 13 amino acids. V lost 5 bases to trimming and J lost 6 bases, with 10 bases between them. CDR3 nucleotide sequence: TGTGCCAGCAGTACAAACGGGGCCGGGGAGCTGTTTTTT. As protein: CASSTNGAGELFF. The full variable domain, completed using reference TRBV2 and TRBJ2-2, is EPEVTQTPSHQVTQMGQEVILRCVPISNHLYFYWYRQILGQKVEFLVSFYNNEISEKSEIFDDQFSVERPDGSNFTLKIRSTKLEDSAMYFCASSTNGAGELFFGEGSRLTVL.

This clonotype was seen at least ten times. The V and J genes are TRBV25-1 and TRBJ1-1, with D possibly TRBD1 on 6 matching bases. This CDR3 is 15 amino acids long. Germline lookup yields CDR1 MGHDK and CDR2 SYGVNS. V lost 4 bases and J lost 0, with 12 bases in between. CDR3 bases: TGTGCCAGCAGTGGGTGGGGGGGCATGAACACTGAAGCTTTCTTT. This codes for CASSGWGGMNTEAFF.